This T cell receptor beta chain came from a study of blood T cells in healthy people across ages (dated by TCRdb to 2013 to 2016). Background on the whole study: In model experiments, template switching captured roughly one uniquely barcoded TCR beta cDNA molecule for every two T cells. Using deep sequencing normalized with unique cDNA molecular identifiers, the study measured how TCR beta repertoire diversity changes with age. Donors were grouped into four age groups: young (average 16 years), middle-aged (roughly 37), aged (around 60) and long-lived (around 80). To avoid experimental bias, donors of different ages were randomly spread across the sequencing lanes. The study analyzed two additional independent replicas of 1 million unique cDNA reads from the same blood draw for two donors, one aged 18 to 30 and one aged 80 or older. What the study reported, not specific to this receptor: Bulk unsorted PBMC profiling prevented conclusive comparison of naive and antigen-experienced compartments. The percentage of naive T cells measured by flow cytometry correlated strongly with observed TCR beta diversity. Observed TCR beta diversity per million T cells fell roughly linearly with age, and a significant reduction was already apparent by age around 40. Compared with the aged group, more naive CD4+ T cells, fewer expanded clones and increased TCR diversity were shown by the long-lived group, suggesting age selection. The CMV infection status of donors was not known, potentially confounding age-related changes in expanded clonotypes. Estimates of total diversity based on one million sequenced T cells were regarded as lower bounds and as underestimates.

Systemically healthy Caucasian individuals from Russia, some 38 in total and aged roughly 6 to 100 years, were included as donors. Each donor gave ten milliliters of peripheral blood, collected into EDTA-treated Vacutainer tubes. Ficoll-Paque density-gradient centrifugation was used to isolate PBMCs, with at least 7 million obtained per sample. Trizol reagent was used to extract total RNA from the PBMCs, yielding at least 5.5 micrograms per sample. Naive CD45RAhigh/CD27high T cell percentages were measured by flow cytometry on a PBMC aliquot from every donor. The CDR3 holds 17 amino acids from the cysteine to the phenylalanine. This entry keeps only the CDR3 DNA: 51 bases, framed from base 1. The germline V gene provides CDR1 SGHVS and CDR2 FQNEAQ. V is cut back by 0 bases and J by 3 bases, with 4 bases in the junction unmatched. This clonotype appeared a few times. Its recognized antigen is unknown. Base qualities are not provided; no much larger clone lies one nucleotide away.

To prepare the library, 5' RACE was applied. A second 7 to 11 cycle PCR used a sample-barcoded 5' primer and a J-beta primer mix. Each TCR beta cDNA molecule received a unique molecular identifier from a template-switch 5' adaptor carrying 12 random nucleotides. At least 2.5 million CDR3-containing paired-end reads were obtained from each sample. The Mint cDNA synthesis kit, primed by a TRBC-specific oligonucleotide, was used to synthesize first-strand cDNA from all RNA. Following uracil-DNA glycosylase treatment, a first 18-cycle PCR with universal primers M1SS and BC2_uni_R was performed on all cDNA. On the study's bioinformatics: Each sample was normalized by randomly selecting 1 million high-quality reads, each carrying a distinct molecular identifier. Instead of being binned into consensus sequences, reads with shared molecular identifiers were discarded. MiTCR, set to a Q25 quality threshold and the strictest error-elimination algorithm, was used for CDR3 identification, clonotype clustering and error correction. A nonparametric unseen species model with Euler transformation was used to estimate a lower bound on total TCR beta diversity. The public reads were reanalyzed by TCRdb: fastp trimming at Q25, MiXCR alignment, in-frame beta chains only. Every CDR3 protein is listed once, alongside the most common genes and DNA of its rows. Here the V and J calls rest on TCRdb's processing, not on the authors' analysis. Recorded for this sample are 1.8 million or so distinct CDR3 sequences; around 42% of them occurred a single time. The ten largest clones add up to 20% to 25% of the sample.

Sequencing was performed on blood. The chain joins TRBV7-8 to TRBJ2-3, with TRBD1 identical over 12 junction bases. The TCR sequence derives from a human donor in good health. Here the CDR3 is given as CASSLAPGQGATDTQYF. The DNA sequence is TGTGCCAGCAGCTTAGCCCCGGGACAGGGGGCAACAGATACGCAGTATTTT.